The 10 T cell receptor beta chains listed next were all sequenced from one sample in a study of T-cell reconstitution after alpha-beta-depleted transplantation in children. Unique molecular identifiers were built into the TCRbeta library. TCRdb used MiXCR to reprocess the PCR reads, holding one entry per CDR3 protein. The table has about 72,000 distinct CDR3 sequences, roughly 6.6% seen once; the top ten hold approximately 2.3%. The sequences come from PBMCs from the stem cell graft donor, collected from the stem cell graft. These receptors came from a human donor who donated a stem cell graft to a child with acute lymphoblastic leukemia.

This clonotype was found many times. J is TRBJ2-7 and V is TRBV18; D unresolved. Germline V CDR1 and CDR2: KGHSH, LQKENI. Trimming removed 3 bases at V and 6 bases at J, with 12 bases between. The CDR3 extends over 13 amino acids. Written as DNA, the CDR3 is TGTGCCAGCTCACCGGGCTATCCTAGCGAGCAGTACTTC. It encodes CASSPGYPSEQYF.

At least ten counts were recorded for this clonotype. CDR3 in amino acids: CASSQEGGGGSYEQYF. The CDR3, as DNA: TGTGCCAGCAGCCAAGAAGGGGGGGGAGGCTCCTACGAGCAGTACTTC. V and J are TRBV4-2 and TRBJ2-7; maybe TRBD2 (7 bases). Germline values: CDR1 LGHNA, CDR2 YNFKEQ. The CDR3 spans 16 residues. The ends were cut back, 0 bases at V and 0 bases at J, with 12 bases in the middle.

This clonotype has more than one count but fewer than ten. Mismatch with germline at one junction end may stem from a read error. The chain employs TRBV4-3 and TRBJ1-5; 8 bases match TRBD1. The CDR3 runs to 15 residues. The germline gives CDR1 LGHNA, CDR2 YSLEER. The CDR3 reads CASSQARQGNQPHHF. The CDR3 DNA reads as TGCGCCAGCAGCCAAGCCCGACAGGGGAATCAGCCCCATCATTTT.

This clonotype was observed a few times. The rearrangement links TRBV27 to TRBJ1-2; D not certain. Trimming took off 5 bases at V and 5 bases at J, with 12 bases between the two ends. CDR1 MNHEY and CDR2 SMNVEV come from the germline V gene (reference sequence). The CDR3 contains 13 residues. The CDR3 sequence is CASSDSGLYGYTF. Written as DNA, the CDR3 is TGTGCCAGCAGTGATTCGGGGTTATATGGCTACACCTTC.

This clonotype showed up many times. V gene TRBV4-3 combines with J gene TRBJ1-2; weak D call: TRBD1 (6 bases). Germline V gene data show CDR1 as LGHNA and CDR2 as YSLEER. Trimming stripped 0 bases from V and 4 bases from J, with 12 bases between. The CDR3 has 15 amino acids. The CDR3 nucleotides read TGCGCCAGCAGCCAAGAGTACAGGGAGGGCTATGGCTACACCTTC. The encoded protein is CASSQEYREGYGYTF.

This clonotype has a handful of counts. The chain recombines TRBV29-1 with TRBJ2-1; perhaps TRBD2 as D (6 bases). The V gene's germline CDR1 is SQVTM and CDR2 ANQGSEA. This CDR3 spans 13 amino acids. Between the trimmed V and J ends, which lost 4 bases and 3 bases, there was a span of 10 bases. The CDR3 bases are TGCAGCGTTGGGTTTAGCGGCTACAATGAGCAGTTCTTC. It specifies CSVGFSGYNEQFF.

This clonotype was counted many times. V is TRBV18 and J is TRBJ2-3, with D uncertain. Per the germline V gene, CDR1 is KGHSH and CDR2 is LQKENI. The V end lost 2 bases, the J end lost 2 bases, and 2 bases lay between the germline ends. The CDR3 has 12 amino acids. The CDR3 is CASSPATDTQYF. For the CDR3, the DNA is TGTGCCAGCTCACCAGCCACAGATACGCAGTATTTT.

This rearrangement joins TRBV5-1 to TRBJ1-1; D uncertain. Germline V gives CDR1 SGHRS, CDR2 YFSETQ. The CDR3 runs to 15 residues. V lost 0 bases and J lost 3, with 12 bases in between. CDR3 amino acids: CASSLGPLADTEAFF. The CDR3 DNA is TGCGCCAGCAGCTTGGGGCCTTTGGCGGACACTGAAGCTTTCTTT.

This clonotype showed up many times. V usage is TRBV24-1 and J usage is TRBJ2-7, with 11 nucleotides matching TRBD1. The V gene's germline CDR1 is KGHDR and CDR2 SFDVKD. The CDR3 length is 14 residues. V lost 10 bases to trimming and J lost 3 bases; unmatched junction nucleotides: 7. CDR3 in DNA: TGTGCCACTAACTATGGGACAGGGGGCTACGAGCAGTACTTC. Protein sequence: CATNYGTGGYEQYF.

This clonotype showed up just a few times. CDR3 loop: CASSVQGPSPEAFF. CDR3 sequence (DNA): TGTGCCAGCAGTGTTCAGGGACCGTCCCCTGAAGCTTTCTTT. This chain links TRBV2 with TRBJ1-1, with a possible D match to TRBD1 (5 bases). The CDR3 loop spans 14 amino acids. Per the germline V gene, CDR1 is SNHLY and CDR2 is FYNNEI. V was pared by 4 bases and J by 6 bases, with 15 bases between.